The source of this T cell receptor beta chain is a study of blood T cell repertoires in COVID-19 (dated by TCRdb to between 2020 and 2021). Regarding the research as a whole: Samples covering the acute and convalescent phases of COVID-19 were provided by collaborators in the United States, Italy and Spain. The material from the prospective study consisted of cDNA or gDNA derived from T cells, B-cell-depleted T cells, or PBMCs. Subjects who had been exposed to COVID-19, were actively infected with it, or had recovered from it provided the deeply sampled blood TCRbeta repertoires that made up the dataset. The repertoires were made available in a free public database intended to serve as a resource for research on the immune response to SARS-CoV-2. The samples were drawn from two sources: the first 160 participants of the ongoing ImmuneRACE study, and some 1,300 subjects contributed by 6 global collaborators. The sample metadata nearly always contained a de-identified subject ID, COVID-19 status, age in years and sex. Where HLA class I and class II types were available, the types were taken from metadata supplied by the sample provider, not from assay-based typing.

Study-wide conclusions, independent of this receptor: How much clinical and demographic metadata was included differed by source and by participant, and the metadata was provided uncurated.

Including the terminal cysteine and phenylalanine, the CDR3 comprises 16 residues. The entry retains the CDR3 DNA only, 48 bases that are in frame from base 1. Taken from the germline V gene, the CDR1 and CDR2 loops are MGHDK and SYGVNS. For this chain, trimming is 3 bases at the V end and 3 bases at the J end, and the number of junction bases without a gene match is 5. TCRbeta CDR3 regions were amplified from genomic DNA by means of the immunoSEQ Assay, a bias-controlled multiplex PCR. Processing in the source paper ran as follows. The number of nucleated cells in each sample was estimated by amplification of reference gene primers within the assay. To quantify the absolute abundance of each unique TCRbeta CDR3 rearrangement, sequence reads were collapsed and filtered. For each sample, productive Simpson clonality was calculated by taking the square root of Simpson's diversity index across productive rearrangements. TCRdb took over this immuneACCESS table, retaining in-frame rearrangements with V and J assigned. Such tables are incomplete; in checked studies, under half of the missing clones stem from an unresolved V gene, and the remainder is unexplained. That table supplies the V and J calls and clone size; D and trimming were determined from the DNA. For this sample there are some 74,000 clones; around 90% appear just once. The biggest ten clones account for roughly 7% of the sample.

Whole blood was collected in K2EDTA tubes by collaborating institutions according to the institutions' own protocols. For TCRbeta analysis, collaborators shipped samples as frozen whole blood, isolated PBMCs, or DNA extracted from either of those sample types. On this clone itself: No cognate antigen has been identified for it. No much larger clonotype is one base removed from it; base qualities were not supplied.

This sequence was found in a man aged 50 to 59 with active COVID-19. Sequenced sample: peripheral blood. Rearrangement joined TRBV25-1 to TRBJ2-3; 11 middle bases align to TRBD2. The CDR3 region reads CASSELSGGATDTQYF. The DNA is TGTGCCAGCAGTGAGCTTAGCGGGGGGGCGACAGATACGCAGTATTTT.